The 12 T cell receptor beta chains reported below all come from one sample, sequenced in a study of shared clonotypes between healthy human individuals. Clones were sequenced by immunoSEQ multiplex PCR, and TCRdb holds only the in-frame ones, with some missing. The sample carries roughly 1.5 million clones, approximately 98% recorded once. The specimen was naive CD4+ T cells sorted from blood. The subset was: CD45RA+ positively selected. Receptors were obtained from a man aged 25 to 40 in good health.

The chain is built from TRBV5-4 and TRBJ2-2; tentative D call: TRBD2 (6 bases). This CDR3 spans 16 amino acids. CDR1 SGHNT and CDR2 YYREEE come from the germline V gene (reference sequence). The V and J ends lost 4 bases and 1 base respectively, with 14 bases between them. CDR3 coding DNA: TGTGCCAGCAGCCCCGGAGGGGCCGAGAACACCGGGGAGCTGTTTTTT. It encodes CASSPGGAENTGELFF. Based on the CDR3 plus reference TRBV5-4 and TRBJ2-2, the full variable domain is ETGVTQSPTHLIKTRGQQVTLRCSSQSGHNTVSWYQQALGQGPQFIFQYYREEENGRGNFPPRFSGLQFPNYSSELNVNALELDDSALYLCASSPGGAENTGELFFGEGSRLTVL.

J is TRBJ2-1 and V is TRBV4-2; TRBD2 might be the D (6 bases). The CDR3 runs to 18 residues. V gave up 1 base and J gave up 0 bases, with 16 bases separating them. Germline CDR1 and CDR2: LGHNA and YNFKEQ. CDR3 loop: CASSQGPQRASSYNEQFF. The CDR3 region has the DNA TGTGCCAGCAGCCAAGGACCCCAGCGGGCGAGCTCCTACAATGAGCAGTTCTTC.

The genes are TRBV5-1 and TRBJ2-7; D not certain. CDR1 and CDR2 from the germline V gene are SGHRS and YFSETQ. V was shortened by 2 bases and J by 6 bases, with 12 bases between the two germline ends. This CDR3 has 13 amino acids. The CDR3 DNA follows: TGCGCCAGCAGCTTCCGGGCGGAAGGCGAGCAGTACTTC. As protein: CASSFRAEGEQYF.

The rearrangement uses TRBV18 and TRBJ1-1; the match to TRBD1 covers 8 bases. Trimming removed 2 bases from V and 9 bases from J; junction bases left unmatched: 5. This CDR3 has 13 amino acids. Germline assignment: CDR1 KGHSH and CDR2 LQKENI. The CDR3 DNA reads as TGTGCCAGCTCACCAGGGCCAGGGGGCCAAGCTTTCTTT. It specifies CASSPGPGGQAFF.

The chain links TRBV2 to TRBJ2-1; TRBD2 matches 12 bases. The CDR3 runs to 15 residues. Germline CDR1 is SNHLY and CDR2 is FYNNEI. V lost 6 bases, J lost 9 bases, and 9 bases stayed unmatched. CDR3 sequence reads: CASSPTSGRTGEQFF. DNA for the CDR3: TGTGCCAGCAGCCCGACTAGCGGGAGAACTGGTGAGCAGTTCTTC.

This chain connects TRBV19 to TRBJ2-1; 7 bases map to TRBD2. V dropped 5 bases and J dropped 7; count of bases not matched to a gene: 14. The CDR3 extends over 16 amino acids. Germline values: CDR1 LNHDA, CDR2 SQIVND (reference sequence). The CDR3: CASSHQTGGSRNEQFF. CDR3 DNA sequence: TGTGCCAGTAGTCACCAGACGGGCGGGAGTCGTAATGAGCAGTTCTTC.

The genes are TRBV19 and TRBJ2-6; no firm D call. The germline V gene has CDR1 LNHDA and CDR2 SQIVND (reference sequence). The CDR3 sequence is 14 residues long. V lost 7 bases and J 0 bases, leaving 7 bases between the germline ends. CDR3 coding DNA: TGTGCCAGTAATCAGTTCTCTGGGGCCAACGTCCTGACTTTC. Translating gives CASNQFSGANVLTF.

A word on this clone: The sample holds other DNA sequences that translate to the same CDR3. V gene TRBV6-1 combines with J gene TRBJ2-3; D possibly corresponds to TRBD1 (6 bases). CDR1 and CDR2 (germline): MNHNS, SASEGT. This CDR3 contains 15 residues. The V end lost 2 bases, the J end lost 0 bases, and 9 bases lay between the germline ends. The CDR3 nucleotides are TGTGCCAGCAGTGAAACAGGGATTAGCACAGATACGCAGTATTTT. Protein product: CASSETGISTDTQYF.

The rearrangement uses TRBV2 and TRBJ2-7, with D possibly TRBD2 on 6 matching bases. V lost 1 base and J 5 bases, leaving 9 bases between the germline ends. CDR1 is SNHLY, CDR2 FYNNEI, per germline. This CDR3 region has 13 residues. The CDR3 sequence is CASSEESGDEQYF. Here the CDR3 DNA reads TGTGCCAGCAGTGAAGAGTCGGGAGACGAGCAGTACTTC.

The rearrangement links TRBV18 to TRBJ2-1; D is unresolved. V lost 0 bases to trimming and J lost 6 bases, with 9 bases between them. The CDR3 spans 14 residues. The V gene's germline CDR1 is KGHSH and CDR2 LQKENI. The CDR3 region has the DNA TGTGCCAGCTCACCACCAAGCAGTCTCAATGAGCAGTTCTTC. This translates into CASSPPSSLNEQFF.

The chain has TRBV29-1 and TRBJ2-1, with D perhaps TRBD2 (6 bases). CDR1 is SQVTM and CDR2 is ANQGSEA in the germline V gene. The CDR3 is made up of 16 amino acids. Trimming pared 4 bases from V and 8 bases from J, leaving 24 bases between. CDR3 loop: CSVGGEDSLVGHEQFF. CDR3 coding DNA: TGCAGCGTTGGAGGGGAGGACTCCCTCGTTGGCCATGAGCAGTTCTTC.

This sequence joins TRBV6-5 and TRBJ1-4; TRBD1 is a possible D gene (6 bases). V was trimmed by 8 bases and J by 5 bases, leaving 15 bases between them. The CDR3 extends over 14 amino acids. CDR1 and CDR2 from the germline V gene are MNHEY and SVGAGI. Here the CDR3 reads CASSRGARNEKLFF. The CDR3 DNA sequence: TGTGCCAGCTCGAGGGGGGCGCGGAATGAAAAACTGTTTTTT.